Each of the 28 T cell receptor beta chains below was sequenced from the same sample in a study of shared clonotypes between healthy human individuals. Using immunoSEQ multiplex PCR, the repertoire was profiled, and TCRdb retains in-frame clones only, with some absent. The repertoire holds some 2.1 million clones, with roughly 95% as singletons. CD45RO negativity and positive selection for CCR7 defined naive CD8 cells, a population that excluded terminally differentiated effector memory CD45RA+ cells. The sample consisted of naive CD8+ T cells from PBMCs. The source of these receptors is a man aged 18 to 29 in good health. Some clones in this sample may be carry-over from other donors' samples.

This clone came up once. V is TRBV2 and J is TRBJ1-2; 8 nucleotides agree with TRBD1. Per germline, CDR1 SNHLY and CDR2 FYNNEI. CDR3 length: 16 amino acids. After removal of 6 bases from V and 3 bases from J, the junction contained 12 bases not matched to a gene. Written as DNA, the CDR3 is TGTGCCAGCAGGGGCGTGGACAGGGCTTTCTACTATGGCTACACCTTC. Its protein product is CASRGVDRAFYYGYTF.

This clone was detected a few times. The gene calls are TRBV7-6 and TRBJ1-2; D remains unclear. This CDR3 comprises 15 residues. Germline-derived CDR1 and CDR2 are SGHVS and FNYEAQ. Between the trimmed V and J ends, which lost 1 base and 0 bases, there was a span of 9 bases. The CDR3 protein is CASSLGAIANYGYTF. The CDR3, as DNA: TGTGCCAGCAGCTTAGGGGCCATCGCTAACTATGGCTACACCTTC. Combining the CDR3 with reference TRBV7-6 and TRBJ1-2 gives the whole variable domain GAGVSQSPRYKVTKRGQDVALRCDPISGHVSLYWYRQALGQGPEFLTYFNYEAQQDKSGLPNDRFSAERPEGSISTLTIQRTEQRDSAMYRCASSLGAIANYGYTFGSGTRLTVV.

Concerning this clone itself: The same CDR3 also results from other DNA sequences found in this sample. The genes are TRBV19 and TRBJ2-3; no reliable D call. V shed 1 base and J shed 4 bases, with 3 bases lying between them. Germline CDR1 LNHDA, CDR2 SQIVND (reference sequence). The CDR3 sequence is 12 residues long. Here the CDR3 DNA reads TGTGCCAGTAGTATAGCAGCAGATACGCAGTATTTT. Its translation: CASSIAADTQYF.

A few counts support this clone. The chain joins TRBV5-6 to TRBJ1-1; 7 nucleotides match TRBD1. Unmatched junction bases numbered 5, after V lost 0 bases and J lost 0 bases. CDR3 length: 16 amino acids. From germline, CDR1 is SGHDT and CDR2 YYEEEE. The CDR3 spells CASSLGPGQMNTEAFF. CDR3 DNA sequence: TGTGCCAGCAGCTTGGGGCCGGGACAGATGAACACTGAAGCTTTCTTT.

This chain links TRBV9 with TRBJ2-3, with 7 positions matching TRBD2. The junction had 11 bases not matched to a gene; V was cut back by 1 base and J by 3 bases. Per the germline V gene, CDR1 is SGDLS and CDR2 is YYNGEE. The CDR3 consists of 17 residues. CDR3 amino acids: CASSVFGGGRSTDTQYF. CDR3 DNA: TGTGCCAGCAGCGTATTCGGGGGAGGGAGGTCTACAGATACGCAGTATTTT.

This clone was recorded only once. The chain carries TRBV10-1 and TRBJ2-2; maybe TRBD1 (6 bases). With 3 bases removed from V and 6 bases from J, the gap between germline ends came to 11 bases. CDR1 is WNHNN and CDR2 is SYGVQD in the germline V gene (reference sequence). The CDR3 is 14 amino acids. CDR3 residues: CASSDLAGAGELFF. DNA for the CDR3: TGCGCCAGCAGTGATTTGGCAGGGGCCGGGGAGCTGTTTTTT.

This chain uses TRBV27 with TRBJ2-7, with 8 positions matching TRBD2. This CDR3 region has 16 residues. Germline loops: CDR1 MNHEY, CDR2 SMNVEV (reference sequence). V shed 2 bases, J shed 1 base, and the junction held 7 bases outside the gene matches. The DNA for the CDR3 is TGTGCCAGCAGTTTACGGGGGGGGGACTGGTCCTACGAGCAGTACTTC. Its protein is CASSLRGGDWSYEQYF.

The CDR3 sequence is CASSPGPNSYEQYF. In DNA form, the CDR3 reads TGTGCCAGCTCACCAGGCCCAAACTCCTACGAGCAGTACTTC. The genes are TRBV18 and TRBJ2-7; D is undetermined. Trimming took off 2 bases at V and 0 bases at J, with 8 bases between the two ends. CDR3 length: 14 residues. Germline lookup yields CDR1 KGHSH and CDR2 LQKENI.

This clone appeared a single time. V is TRBV7-9 and J is TRBJ1-2; 7 positions agree with TRBD1. Germline V gene sequence: CDR1 SEHNR, CDR2 FQNEAQ (reference sequence). V shed 5 bases and J 8 bases; nucleotides not matched to a gene: 14. The CDR3 has 15 amino acids. The CDR3 spells CASSREDRLPLGYTF. The CDR3 DNA reads TGTGCCAGCAGCAGGGAGGACAGGCTCCCTTTAGGCTACACCTTC.

The chain joins TRBV5-1 to TRBJ2-1; D is perhaps TRBD1 (7 bases). The CDR3 loop spans 14 amino acids. Germline V CDR1 and CDR2: SGHRS, YFSETQ. V lost 0 bases and J 10 bases, leaving 14 bases between the germline ends. DNA for the CDR3: TGCGCCAGCAGCTTGGGGCGGGACAGTCACGAGCAGTTCTTC. Its protein is CASSLGRDSHEQFF.

This clone appeared once. This sequence joins TRBV28 and TRBJ1-5, with TRBD1 matching 7 bases. V lost 8 bases and J lost 4; bases outside the gene matches: 8. The germline V gene has CDR1 MDHEN and CDR2 SYDVKM. CDR3 size: 14 residues. CDR3 nucleotides: TGTGCCAGCCGACAGGGCGGCTTAAATCAGCCCCAGCATTTT. Amino acids: CASRQGGLNQPQHF.

In its sample, this clone was seen once. CDR3 sequence: CASTMRLAGGPPYEQYF. CDR3 sequence (DNA): TGTGCCAGTACCATGAGGCTAGCGGGAGGACCTCCCTACGAGCAGTACTTC. V is TRBV19 and J is TRBJ2-7; the match to TRBD2 covers 11 bases. V trimming: 7 bases; J trimming: 2 bases; junction bases outside the gene matches: 13. CDR1 and CDR2 from the germline V gene are LNHDA and SQIVND (reference sequence). The CDR3 totals 17 residues.

This sequence joins TRBV7-9 and TRBJ2-2; maybe TRBD2 (6 bases). The germline V gene encodes CDR1 SEHNR and CDR2 FQNEAQ (reference sequence). The V end lost 3 bases, the J end lost 6 bases, and 14 bases lay between the germline ends. The CDR3 has 15 residues. CDR3 DNA sequence: TGTGCCAGCAGCTTGGGGGGAGTATCGTCCGGGGAGCTGTTTTTT. Amino acids: CASSLGGVSSGELFF.

The J gene is TRBJ2-1, the V gene TRBV11-2; 9 nucleotides agree with TRBD1. The germline V gene encodes CDR1 SGHAT and CDR2 FQNNGV. V was pared by 2 bases and J by 12 bases, with 8 bases of the junction left unmatched. The CDR3 runs 14 residues. The DNA for the CDR3 is TGTGCCAGCAGCTTATTGAGGACAGGGGACTGGCAGTTCTTC. Amino acids: CASSLLRTGDWQFF.

V and J are TRBV4-3 and TRBJ2-7, with D unclear. Trimming cost V 1 base and J 0 bases, with 10 bases left between them. The germline V gene has CDR1 LGHNA and CDR2 YSLEER. CDR3 length equals 15 residues. The CDR3 spells CASSQVYASSYEQYF. CDR3 DNA: TGCGCCAGCAGCCAAGTCTATGCAAGCTCCTACGAGCAGTACTTC.

The rearrangement links TRBV19 to TRBJ2-2, with D tentatively TRBD2 (5 bases). This CDR3 has 13 residues. CDR1 is LNHDA and CDR2 is SQIVND in the germline V gene (reference sequence). The V end lost 8 bases, the J end lost 3 bases, and 10 bases lay between the germline ends. This chain's CDR3 is CASCPSHTGELFF. The CDR3 DNA is TGTGCCAGTTGCCCTAGCCACACCGGGGAGCTGTTTTTT.

The J gene is TRBJ1-2, the V gene TRBV9; a possible D gene is TRBD1 (5 bases). The CDR3 is 15 residues long. Germline-derived CDR1 and CDR2 are SGDLS and YYNGEE. The V end was cut by 2 bases, the J end by 7 bases, with 18 bases between. The CDR3 is CASSVSSGPGGGYTF. The CDR3 DNA reads TGTGCCAGCAGCGTTAGCTCGGGCCCGGGGGGTGGCTACACCTTC.

The V gene is TRBV30, the J gene TRBJ1-1; no firm D call. The CDR3 spans 12 residues. Trimming cost V 4 bases and J 8 bases, with 14 bases left between them. Germline CDR1 and CDR2: GTSNPN and SVGIG (reference sequence). The CDR3 sequence is CAWTFPQSEAFF. Written as DNA, the CDR3 is TGTGCCTGGACCTTCCCACAATCCGAAGCTTTCTTT.

The V and J genes are TRBV5-6 and TRBJ1-5; no reliable D call. Germline-derived CDR1 and CDR2 are SGHDT and YYEEEE. Trimming pared 5 bases from V and 5 bases from J, leaving 14 bases between. The CDR3 spans 14 residues. In DNA form, the CDR3 reads TGTGCCAGCAGTTCTGTGGACGGGGATCAGCCCCAGCATTTT. It encodes CASSSVDGDQPQHF.

This chain connects TRBV28 to TRBJ1-5; the D is unclear. CDR3 length: 17 residues. CDR1 and CDR2 from the germline V gene are MDHEN and SYDVKM. V dropped 5 bases and J dropped 3 bases, with 20 bases sitting between them. The CDR3, as DNA: TGTGCCAGCAGTATGAGGCAACCCAATAAGATCAATCAGCCCCAGCATTTT. Translation: CASSMRQPNKINQPQHF.

This clone came up a few times. The rearrangement links TRBV25-1 to TRBJ1-2, with a weak D call TRBD1 (5 bases). This CDR3 has 11 amino acids. V lost 11 bases to trimming and J lost 5 bases, with 12 bases between them. The germline CDR1 and CDR2 sequences are MGHDK and SYGVNS. The CDR3 loop reads CAAGTHYGYTF. The CDR3 DNA follows: TGTGCCGCTGGGACCCATTATGGCTACACCTTC.

The rearrangement joins TRBV5-1 to TRBJ2-7; 8 bases are a match to TRBD2. The junction had 12 bases not matched to a gene; V was cut back by 7 bases and J by 0 bases. In germline, CDR1 is SGHRS, CDR2 YFSETQ. CDR3 length equals 16 residues. The CDR3 sequence is CASRLSTSGSSYEQYF. In DNA, the CDR3 is TGCGCCAGCCGATTGAGCACTAGCGGAAGCTCCTACGAGCAGTACTTC.

The gene calls are TRBV4-1 and TRBJ2-3; D remains unclear. Looked up from germline, CDR1 is MGHRA and CDR2 is YSYEKL. The CDR3 has 16 amino acids. V was cut by 1 base and J by 6 bases, with 17 bases left in between. CDR3 nucleotides: TGCGCCAGCAGCCAAGTCCCGACCCTTACAGAGGATACGCAGTATTTT. Amino acid sequence: CASSQVPTLTEDTQYF.

V and J are TRBV5-4 and TRBJ1-1; the D gene is possibly TRBD1 (6 bases). The V end lost 3 bases, the J end lost 0 bases, and 12 bases lay between the germline ends. The CDR3 covers 15 residues. Germline lookup yields CDR1 SGHNT and CDR2 YYREEE (reference sequence). CDR3 sequence (DNA): TGTGCCAGCAGCTCCCAGAGGGGGTTGAACACTGAAGCTTTCTTT. This codes for CASSSQRGLNTEAFF.

The chain links TRBV6-6 to TRBJ2-7; D may be TRBD1 (6 bases). The CDR3 sequence is 14 residues long. V shed 0 bases and J shed 3 bases, with 9 bases lying between them. Germline CDR1 is MNHNY and CDR2 is SVGAGI (reference sequence). Here the CDR3 DNA reads TGTGCCAGCAGTTACTCATCAGGGGTCTACGAGCAGTACTTC. Translated: CASSYSSGVYEQYF.

V usage is TRBV7-8 and J usage is TRBJ1-4, with 9 nucleotides matching TRBD1. This CDR3 region has 17 residues. CDR1 is SGHVS, CDR2 FQNEAQ, per germline. The V gene end was trimmed by 4 bases and the J gene end by 6 bases; junction bases not matched to a gene: 12. CDR3: CASSSKGGTGLDEKLFF. The CDR3 coding sequence is TGTGCCAGCAGCTCGAAAGGGGGGACAGGGTTAGATGAAAAACTGTTTTTT.

This chain's CDR3 is CASSARPGNDGYTF. The DNA of the CDR3 is TGTGCCAGCAGCGCAAGACCAGGGAATGATGGCTACACCTTC. The gene calls are TRBV9 and TRBJ1-2; possibly TRBD1 for D (5 bases). V gave up 3 bases and J gave up 6 bases, with 15 bases separating them. Germline lookup yields CDR1 SGDLS and CDR2 YYNGEE. The CDR3 contains 14 residues.

About this clone itself: The same CDR3 arises from other DNA sequences in this sample as well. J is TRBJ1-4 and V is TRBV27; D may be TRBD1 (5 bases). Trimming stripped 2 bases from V and 2 bases from J, with 6 bases between. In germline, CDR1 is MNHEY, CDR2 SMNVEV (reference sequence). The CDR3 contains 14 residues. The DNA for the CDR3 is TGTGCCAGCAGTTTACAGGGCACTAATGAAAAACTGTTTTTT. Its translation: CASSLQGTNEKLFF.